Ten or more counts support the clone carrying this T cell receptor (beta chain). Its antigen is unknown. These data belong to a study of post-analysis software for immune sequencing data. On the study more broadly: Included among the disease courses, which were recorded for the cohort, were relapsing-remitting, secondary progressive and progressive-relapsing multiple sclerosis.

cDNA libraries for TCR beta contained unique molecular identifiers. Each batch of roughly 0.9 to 10 million T cells produced roughly 0.5 million cDNA molecules. TCRdb re-called the PCR reads through MiXCR, storing one row per CDR3 protein. The profile shows hundreds of thousands of distinct CDR3 sequences, roughly 47% of them singletons. Germline CDR1 and CDR2: MDHEN and SYDVKM. CDR3 size: 14 residues. V trimming: 3 bases; J trimming: 4 bases; junction bases outside the gene matches: 4. Overall study findings and caveats: Controls' normalized Chao1 diversity significantly exceeded that of multiple sclerosis patients. Among a handful of TRBV segments more frequent in patients than controls were TRBV5-6, TRBV5-1 and TRBV20-1. Pronounced co-clustering by F measure was evident among identically batched samples.

Sequencing input: blood. The V call is TRBV28, the J call TRBJ2-7, with 9 bases lining up with TRBD2. The sequence was collected from a girl aged 5-17 years with multiple sclerosis. CDR3 DNA sequence: TGTGCCAGCAGTTTGGCGGGGGGGGGTTACGAGCAGTACTTC. This gives the protein CASSLAGGGYEQYF.